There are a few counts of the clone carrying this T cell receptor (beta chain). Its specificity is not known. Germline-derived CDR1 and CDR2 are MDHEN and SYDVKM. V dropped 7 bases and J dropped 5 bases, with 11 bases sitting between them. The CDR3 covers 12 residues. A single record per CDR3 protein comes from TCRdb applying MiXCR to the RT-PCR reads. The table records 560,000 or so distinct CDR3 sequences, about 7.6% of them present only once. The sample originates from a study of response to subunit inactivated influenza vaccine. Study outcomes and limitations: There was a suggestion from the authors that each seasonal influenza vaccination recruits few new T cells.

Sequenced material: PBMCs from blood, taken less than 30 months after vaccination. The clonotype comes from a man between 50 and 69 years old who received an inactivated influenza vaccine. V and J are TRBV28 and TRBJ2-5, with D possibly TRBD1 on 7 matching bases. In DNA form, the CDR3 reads TGTGCCAGCACACAGGGGAGGGAGACCCAGTACTTC. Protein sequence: CASTQGRETQYF.